The clone carrying this TCR beta chain was recorded only once. The antigen remains undetermined. The assay was carried out at the deep level. Sequenced by immunoSEQ multiplex PCR; TCRdb stores in-frame clones only, minus some. The data contain roughly 1,800,000 clones, about 95% of them singletons. This record comes from a study of shared clonotypes between healthy human individuals. Study-wide points: Memory subsets generally showed lower estimated richness than naive subsets. Lower generation probabilities were found for non-shared clonotypes than for those shared by all four donors.

Naive CD8 cells, CD45RO-negative and positively selected for CCR7, excluded terminally differentiated effector memory CD45RA+ cells. Nashville, Tennessee was home to all donors, who were Caucasian adults. There are 14 residues in the CDR3. The germline gives CDR1 LNHDA, CDR2 SQIVND (reference sequence). Trimming pared 3 bases from V and 2 bases from J, leaving 11 bases between. Material: naive CD8+ T cells sorted from blood. The V and J genes are TRBV19 and TRBJ2-7; D gene ambiguous. The clonotype was recovered from a man between 18 and 29 years old in good health. CDR3 in amino acids: CASSMGFPPYEQYF. The CDR3 region has the DNA TGTGCCAGTAGTATGGGGTTCCCCCCCTACGAGCAGTACTTC. Together with reference TRBV19 and TRBJ2-7, the CDR3 gives the full variable domain: DGGITQSPKYLFRKEGQNVTLSCEQNLNHDAMYWYRQDPGQGLRLIYYSQIVNDFQKGDIAEGYSVSREKKESFPLTVTSAQKNPTAFYLCASSMGFPPYEQYFGPGTRLTVT.